Presented here are 10 T cell receptor beta chains from one specimen sequenced in a study of blood T cells in healthy people across ages. A sample-barcoded 5' primer and a J-beta primer mix were used in a second PCR of roughly 7 to 11 cycles. Each CDR3 protein gets one entry after TCRdb re-called the 5' RACE reads with MiXCR. The table shows approximately 760,000 distinct CDR3 sequences, with 20% to 25% occurring only once. The same sample was also studied in work on T cells of mothers and their children.

The material sequenced was blood. The receptors stem from a boy younger than 18 in good health.

This clonotype was seen only a few times. The chain recombines TRBV6-1 with TRBJ2-4, with 8 bases that match TRBD1. This CDR3 region has 14 residues. V was clipped by 4 bases and J by 7 bases; unmatched bases: 6. CDR1 and CDR2 (germline): MNHNS, SASEGT. CDR3 bases: TGTGCCAGCAGTGGGGACAGGTCCAGGAACATTCAGTACTTC. It is translated as CASSGDRSRNIQYF.

The rearrangement links TRBV7-2 to TRBJ2-2; the match to TRBD2 covers 12 bases. The CDR3 is 16 residues long. The ends lost 5 bases at V and 5 bases at J; junction bases unmatched: 6. Germline CDR1 is SGHTA and CDR2 is FQGNSA. The CDR3 loop is CASSLPLAGGTGELFF. The CDR3 DNA reads as TGTGCCAGCAGCCTGCCACTAGCGGGGGGAACCGGGGAGCTGTTTTTT.

This clonotype was counted a few times. The chain uses TRBV7-3 and TRBJ1-4; D is perhaps TRBD1 (6 bases). V gave up 2 bases and J gave up 4 bases, with 14 bases separating them. This CDR3 contains 16 residues. CDR1 and CDR2 (germline): SGHTA, FQGTGA. In DNA, the CDR3 is TGTGCCAGCAGCTTAGGCTCAGGGGCCGGTAATGAAAAACTGTTTTTT. Amino acids: CASSLGSGAGNEKLFF. Full variable domain (outside the CDR3, taken from reference TRBV7-3 and TRBJ1-4): GAGVSQTPSNKVTEKGKYVELRCDPISGHTALYWYRQSLGQGPEFLIYFQGTGAADDSGLPNDRFFAVRPEGSVSTLKIQRTERGDSAVYLCASSLGSGAGNEKLFFGSGTQLSVL.

The J gene is TRBJ2-3, the V gene TRBV7-2; D is uncertain. The germline V gene has CDR1 SGHTA and CDR2 FQGNSA. V lost 6 bases and J lost 6, with 7 bases in between. There are 11 residues in the CDR3. DNA of the CDR3: TGTGCCAGCAGAATGGGGGATACGCAGTATTTT. Protein sequence: CASRMGDTQYF.

This clonotype has a handful of counts. The chain employs TRBV6-4 and TRBJ2-3; a possible D gene is TRBD1 (5 bases). The CDR3 spans 15 residues. The germline V gene has CDR1 MRHNA and CDR2 SNTAGT. Between the trimmed V and J ends, which lost 6 bases and 4 bases, there was a span of 17 bases. CDR3 region: CASSQDQGFADTQYF. DNA for the CDR3: TGTGCCAGCAGCCAAGACCAGGGTTTCGCAGATACGCAGTATTTT.

A few counts support this clonotype. The CDR3 loop reads CASSKLAGGPGAPYEQYF. For the CDR3, the DNA is TGTGCCAGCAGCAAACTAGCGGGGGGGCCCGGGGCGCCCTACGAGCAGTACTTC. This sequence joins TRBV12-3 or TRBV12-4 and TRBJ2-5, with TRBD2 matching 13 bases. Matching the DNA end better, TRBJ2-7 makes the J call doubtful. CDR3 length: 18 amino acids.

This clonotype has just a few counts. V usage is TRBV12-3 or TRBV12-4 and J usage is TRBJ2-2; no clear D gene. CDR3 length: 13 amino acids. V gave up 5 bases and J gave up 6 bases, with 10 bases separating them. The CDR3 DNA is TGTGCCAGCAGTCATATAAGGGCCGGGGAGCTGTTTTTT. Its translation is CASSHIRAGELFF.

The table lists this clonotype with many counts. Germline is not matched at one junction end, which may reflect a read error. This rearrangement joins TRBV5-1 to TRBJ2-7, with TRBD1 matching 9 bases. This CDR3 comprises 13 residues. Germline V gives CDR1 SGHRS, CDR2 YFSETQ. The CDR3 loop reads CASSGTGNYEQYF. The CDR3, as DNA: TGTGCCAGCAGCGGGACAGGGAACTACGAGCAGTACTTC.

The J gene is TRBJ1-4, the V gene TRBV7-3, with D perhaps TRBD1 (5 bases). Trimming took 4 bases from V and 1 from J, leaving 16 bases between them. CDR1 is SGHTA and CDR2 is FQGTGA in the germline V gene. The CDR3 loop spans 17 amino acids. CDR3 protein: CASSYPRAQGTNEKLFF. CDR3 bases: TGTGCCAGCAGCTACCCCCGGGCCCAGGGAACTAATGAAAAACTGTTTTTT.

In DNA, the CDR3 is TGTGCCACCCCGGACAGGGGAGGCACAGATACGCAGTATTTT. This translates into CATPDRGGTDTQYF. The J gene is TRBJ2-3, the V gene TRBV15, with 9 positions matching TRBD1. The germline gives CDR1 LNHNV, CDR2 YYDKDF (reference sequence). The CDR3 loop spans 14 amino acids. V was pared by 8 bases and J by 1 base, with 4 bases of the junction left unmatched.